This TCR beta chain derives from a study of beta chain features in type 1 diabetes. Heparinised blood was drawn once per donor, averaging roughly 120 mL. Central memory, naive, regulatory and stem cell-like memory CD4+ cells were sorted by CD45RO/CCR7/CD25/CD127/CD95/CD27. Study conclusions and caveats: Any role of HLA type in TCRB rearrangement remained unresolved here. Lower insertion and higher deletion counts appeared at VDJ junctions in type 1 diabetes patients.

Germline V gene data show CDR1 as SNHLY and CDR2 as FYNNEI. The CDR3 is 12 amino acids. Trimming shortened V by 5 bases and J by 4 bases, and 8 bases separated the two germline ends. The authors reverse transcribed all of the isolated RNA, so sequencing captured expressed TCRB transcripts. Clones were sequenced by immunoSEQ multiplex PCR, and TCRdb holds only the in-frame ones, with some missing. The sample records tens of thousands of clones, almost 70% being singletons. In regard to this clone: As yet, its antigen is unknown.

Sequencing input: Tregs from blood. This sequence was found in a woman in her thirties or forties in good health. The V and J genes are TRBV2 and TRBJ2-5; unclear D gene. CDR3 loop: CASSPEIETQYF. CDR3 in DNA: TGTGCCAGCAGTCCTGAGATAGAGACCCAGTACTTC.